A selection of T cell receptor beta chains follows, all from one sample in a study of T cell changes during pregnancy in multiple sclerosis. The table came from immunoSEQ multiplex PCR; TCRdb's copy has only in-frame clones and leaves some out. The sample holds tens of thousands of clones; approximately 91% are singletons and the top ten take 1% to 1.5%. The source was peripheral blood, collected in the second trimester of pregnancy. All receptors derive from a female donor with multiple sclerosis, enrolled in a pregnancy study. Both conserved end residues are part of each CDR3. A D gene is named only where the DNA matches it firmly. Expanded clones are given a class, and other clones once, few, many or no size at all.

size: NA; D: NA; J: TRBJ2-1; V: TRBV2; CDR3: CASSEVGLVYNEQFF; DNA: TGTGCCAGCAGTGAGGTGGGACTGGTCTACAATGAGCAGTTCTTC
size: once; D: NA; J: TRBJ2-5; V: TRBV7-9; CDR3: CATGQETQYF; DNA: TGTGCCACCGGTCAAGAGACCCAGTACTTC
size: NA; D: NA; J: TRBJ2-7; V: TRBV5-1; CDR3: CASSLGAADSEQYF; DNA: TGCGCCAGCAGCTTGGGTGCAGCGGACAGCGAGCAGTACTTC
size: NA; D: NA; J: TRBJ1-3; V: TRBV6-6; CDR3: CASSSFRTEGNTIYF; DNA: TGTGCCAGCAGTTCGTTTCGGACAGAAGGAAACACCATATATTTT
size: NA; D: NA; J: TRBJ2-7; V: TRBV6-5; CDR3: CASKSLLGEVDEQYF; DNA: TGTGCCAGCAAGAGTCTATTAGGGGAGGTCGACGAGCAGTACTTC
size: NA; D: TRBD1; J: TRBJ1-5; V: TRBV30; CDR3: CAWSVRGEQPQHF; DNA: TGTGCCTGGAGTGTCAGGGGGGAACAGCCCCAGCATTTT
size: NA; D: NA; J: TRBJ1-1; V: TRBV19; CDR3: CASRYRGGEATEAFF; DNA: TGTGCCAGTAGGTACCGGGGAGGTGAGGCCACTGAAGCTTTCTTT
size: NA; D: NA; J: TRBJ2-7; V: TRBV28; CDR3: CASSLIGSGTYEQYF; DNA: TGTGCCAGCAGTTTAATAGGTTCAGGGACCTACGAGCAGTACTTC
size: NA; D: TRBD1; J: TRBJ2-7; V: TRBV13; CDR3: CASSSDRELGEQYF; DNA: TGTGCCAGCAGCTCCGACAGGGAGCTAGGCGAGCAGTACTTC
size: once; D: TRBD2; J: TRBJ2-2; V: TRBV4-1; CDR3: CASSRTSGGIRTGELFF; DNA: TGCGCCAGCAGCAGGACTAGCGGGGGGATTAGGACCGGGGAGCTGTTTTTT
size: NA; D: TRBD1; J: TRBJ2-1; V: TRBV5-1; CDR3: CASSLRYRGQDEQFF; DNA: TGCGCCAGCAGCTTACGGTATAGGGGGCAGGATGAGCAGTTCTTC
size: NA; D: NA; J: TRBJ2-3; V: TRBV11-2; CDR3: CASSLSVWQLDTQYF; DNA: TGTGCCAGCAGCTTAAGCGTGTGGCAATTAGATACGCAGTATTTT
size: NA; D: NA; J: TRBJ1-1; V: TRBV6-6; CDR3: CASNWVEDTEAFF; DNA: TGTGCCAGCAATTGGGTTGAGGACACTGAAGCTTTCTTT
size: few; D: NA; J: TRBJ2-3; V: TRBV5-1; CDR3: CASQDTVKDTQYF; DNA: TGCGCCAGCCAAGACACGGTAAAGGATACGCAGTATTTT
size: NA; D: TRBD1; J: TRBJ1-6; V: TRBV28; CDR3: CASSLGGTGSSPLHF; DNA: TGTGCCAGCAGTTTAGGGGGGACAGGGAGTTCACCCCTCCACTTT
size: NA; D: NA; J: TRBJ2-5; V: TRBV19; CDR3: CASSQAGRETQYF; DNA: TGTGCCAGTAGCCAGGCGGGGAGAGAGACCCAGTACTTC
size: NA; D: TRBD2; J: TRBJ2-3; V: TRBV4-3; CDR3: CASSQIAGGPTDTQYF; DNA: TGCGCCAGCAGCCAGATCGCGGGGGGGCCGACAGATACGCAGTATTTT
size: NA; D: TRBD1; J: TRBJ1-4; V: TRBV7-2; CDR3: CASSFTGETNEKLFF; DNA: TGTGCCAGCAGCTTTACAGGGGAAACTAATGAAAAACTGTTTTTT
size: NA; D: TRBD2; J: TRBJ2-5; V: TRBV18; CDR3: CASSRLAGKETQYF; DNA: TGTGCCAGCTCACGACTAGCGGGGAAAGAGACCCAGTACTTC
size: NA; D: NA; J: TRBJ2-3; V: TRBV4-3; CDR3: CASSRRGAVGDTQYF; DNA: TGCGCCAGCAGCCGCCGGGGGGCCGTGGGAGATACGCAGTATTTT
size: NA; D: NA; J: TRBJ1-1; V: TRBV27; CDR3: CASSLVQNTEAFF; DNA: TGTGCCAGCAGTTTAGTACAGAACACTGAAGCTTTCTTT
size: NA; D: TRBD1; J: TRBJ1-1; V: TRBV9; CDR3: CASGTGDSTVATEAFF; DNA: TGTGCCAGCGGGACAGGGGATTCAACCGTCGCCACTGAAGCTTTCTTT
size: NA; D: NA; J: TRBJ2-6; V: TRBV6-6; CDR3: CASSYGSSGANVLTF; DNA: TGTGCCAGCAGTTATGGGAGCTCTGGGGCCAACGTCCTGACTTTC
size: NA; D: NA; J: TRBJ1-4; V: TRBV10-1; CDR3: CASFDSANEKLFF; DNA: TGCGCCAGCTTTGACAGCGCGAATGAAAAACTGTTTTTT
size: NA; D: TRBD1; J: TRBJ2-2; V: TRBV19; CDR3: CASSYQGANTGELFF; DNA: TGTGCCAGTAGTTATCAGGGGGCCAACACCGGGGAGCTGTTTTTT
size: NA; D: TRBD2; J: TRBJ2-1; V: TRBV5-1; CDR3: CASSLNVAGNYNEQFF; DNA: TGCGCCAGCAGCTTGAACGTAGCGGGGAATTACAATGAGCAGTTCTTC
size: NA; D: TRBD1; J: TRBJ2-7; V: TRBV7-2; CDR3: CASSSGQGGREQYF; DNA: TGTGCCAGCAGCTCAGGACAGGGGGGTCGGGAGCAGTACTTC
size: NA; D: TRBD2; J: TRBJ2-3; V: TRBV9; CDR3: CASSVGLGLAGYSDTQYF; DNA: TGTGCCAGCAGCGTAGGTTTGGGACTAGCGGGGTACTCAGATACGCAGTATTTT
size: NA; D: TRBD1; J: TRBJ1-2; V: TRBV9; CDR3: CASSGGQGNYGYTF; DNA: TGTGCCAGCAGCGGGGGACAGGGCAACTATGGCTACACCTTC
size: NA; D: NA; J: TRBJ1-4; V: TRBV15; CDR3: CATSRDSAPVNEKLFF; DNA: TGTGCCACCAGCAGAGATTCTGCCCCGGTGAATGAAAAACTGTTTTTT
size: NA; D: TRBD2; J: TRBJ2-3; V: TRBV9; CDR3: CASSVEASGADTQYF; DNA: TGTGCCAGCAGCGTAGAGGCTAGCGGGGCTGATACGCAGTATTTT
size: NA; D: NA; J: TRBJ2-5; V: TRBV5-1; CDR3: CASSLAFSTGPSETQYF; DNA: TGCGCCAGCAGCTTGGCCTTTTCCACAGGCCCCTCGGAGACCCAGTACTTC
size: NA; D: NA; J: TRBJ2-7; V: TRBV5-5; CDR3: CASSRLPGGVVGEQYF; DNA: TGTGCCAGCAGCAGACTCCCCGGAGGGGTCGTGGGAGAGCAGTACTTC
size: NA; D: NA; J: TRBJ2-5; V: TRBV5-1; CDR3: CASSWGPTPGQGEETQYF; DNA: TGCGCCAGCAGCTGGGGACCGACCCCGGGACAAGGGGAAGAGACCCAGTACTTC
size: few; D: NA; J: TRBJ2-7; V: TRBV9; CDR3: CASSTDRSYEQYF; DNA: TGTGCCAGCAGCACTGACAGGTCCTACGAGCAGTACTTC
size: NA; D: NA; J: TRBJ2-1; V: TRBV5-4; CDR3: CAGGADSYNEQFF; DNA: TGTGCCGGGGGGGCAGACTCCTACAATGAGCAGTTCTTC
size: NA; D: NA; J: TRBJ2-3; V: TRBV18; CDR3: CASSPQITTSTDTQYF; DNA: TGTGCCAGCTCACCGCAGATTACAACCTCCACAGATACGCAGTATTTT
size: NA; D: TRBD2; J: TRBJ2-1; V: TRBV6-5; CDR3: CASNLLAGGPNEQFF; DNA: TGTGCCAGCAACCTGCTAGCGGGGGGGCCCAATGAGCAGTTCTTC
size: NA; D: TRBD1; J: TRBJ1-1; V: TRBV11-2; CDR3: CASSSRQGGDTEAFF; DNA: TGTGCCAGCAGCTCGCGACAGGGTGGAGACACTGAAGCTTTCTTT